This T cell receptor (beta chain) was documented in a study of T cells after yellow fever vaccination. Study as a whole: The fractions with low cell numbers were processed using SMART-Seq v4 Ultra Low Input. Overall study findings and caveats: Although most clonotypes did not, a small share appeared in both CD4 and CD8 compartments.

Production of TCR cDNA was by 5'RACE template switching, which also added a universal primer site and UMIs. TCRdb reanalysed the 5' RACE reads using MiXCR and keeps one entry per CDR3 protein. The table shows approximately 330,000 distinct CDR3 sequences, with around 12% occurring only once. There are 18 residues in the CDR3. Germline loops: CDR1 MNHEY, CDR2 SVGEGT. The V segment lost 5 bases and the J segment 1 base; nucleotides outside the gene matches: 13. In this sample, this clonotype turned up many times. As yet, its antigen is unknown. Sequencing used CD4+ T cells sorted from PBMCs, obtained 15 days after the yellow fever booster vaccination. V and J are TRBV6-2 or TRBV6-3 and TRBJ2-4; TRBD1 agrees at 8 bases. This TCR was sampled from a man aged 18 to 29 who received the YFV17D yellow fever vaccine. CDR3 DNA sequence: TGTGCCAGCAGTCCCAGGGGGCAATCTCCGCGGGCCAAAAACATTCAGTACTTC. This codes for CASSPRGQSPRAKNIQYF.